A selection of T cell receptor beta chains follows, all from one sample in a study of blood T cell repertoires in COVID-19. Measured with immunoSEQ multiplex PCR; TCRdb has only the in-frame clones, and not every one. The repertoire has 310,000 or so clones, around 90% of them found once; the top ten carry about 8.9%. Sequenced sample: PBMCs or T cells enriched from blood (not recorded which). These receptors came from a woman younger than 35 who had recovered from COVID-19. The conserved cysteine and the conserved F or W are not part of the CDR3 here. A D gene is named only where the DNA matches it firmly.

J gene,D gene,V gene,CDR3 protein
TRBJ2-3,TRBD2,TRBV18,ASSPTSGYTDTQY
TRBJ2-2,TRBD1,TRBV27,ASSLDRANTGELF
TRBJ1-5,-,TRBV5-4,ASSWGPGSNQPQH
TRBJ2-2,TRBD2,TRBV18,ASSPLAGANTGELF
TRBJ1-2,-,TRBV7-2,ASSPDGQYGYT
TRBJ1-2,-,TRBV7-2,ASSPRTGYGYT
TRBJ2-5,TRBD1,TRBV23-1,ASSQRTGGRETQY
TRBJ2-2,-,TRBV20-1,SASYLQGLNTGELF
TRBJ1-1,-,TRBV7-6,ASSPRGPGGTEAF
TRBJ1-1,-,TRBV19,ASSMGRVGTEAF
TRBJ2-7,TRBD2,TRBV4-2,ASSRGTSGGKYEQY
TRBJ1-4,TRBD1,TRBV15,ATSRTGTGVEKLF
TRBJ1-2,-,TRBV6-5,ASSDDGNYGYT
TRBJ2-7,TRBD2,TRBV6-6,ASSLRTSSSYEQY
TRBJ2-7,-,TRBV5-4,ASSSHDQGEEQY
TRBJ1-1,-,TRBV7-2,ASSLQGLYTEAF
TRBJ1-4,-,TRBV4-3,ASSLAGGLNEKLF
TRBJ2-7,TRBD2,TRBV28,ASSLRLRDGGYEQY
TRBJ2-6,TRBD1,TRBV19,ASSLPGQELSGANVLT
TRBJ2-7,-,TRBV5-1,ASSLGRYEQY
TRBJ2-2,TRBD2,TRBV11-2,ASSSGLAVTGELF
TRBJ2-7,TRBD1,TRBV6-5,ASRRTGDSYEQY
TRBJ1-1,TRBD1,TRBV5-4,ASSEGQANTEAF
TRBJ2-7,TRBD1,TRBV6-2/TRBV6-3,ASSVTGGTYEQY
TRBJ2-3,TRBD2,TRBV4-1,ASSLTTSGSTDTQY
TRBJ2-7,-,TRBV6-5,ASSYSDSSYEQY